This TCR beta chain comes out of a study of blood T cell repertoires in COVID-19 (dated by TCRdb to about 2020). About the investigation overall: Samples from collaborators originated in the United States, Italy and Spain and spanned both the acute and convalescent phases of COVID-19. The samples were drawn from the first 160 participants of the ongoing ImmuneRACE study and from 950 to 1,500 subjects provided by 6 global collaborators. The prospective study material was composed of cDNA or gDNA derived from T cells, B-cell-depleted T cells, or PBMCs. Where HLA class I and class II types were available, the types were taken from metadata supplied by the sample provider, not from assay-based typing. The repertoires were released in a freely available public database intended as a resource for research on the immune response to SARS-CoV-2. Subjects who had been exposed to COVID-19, were actively infected with it, or had recovered from it provided the deeply sampled blood TCRbeta repertoires that made up the dataset. Sample metadata almost always included a de-identified subject ID, COVID-19 status, age in years and sex.

Each collaborating institution followed its own protocols to collect whole blood in K2EDTA tubes. For TCRbeta analysis, collaborators shipped samples as frozen whole blood, isolated PBMCs, or DNA extracted from either of those sample types. TCRbeta CDR3 regions were amplified from genomic DNA using the immunoSEQ Assay, a bias-controlled multiplex PCR. On the authors' methods: Nucleated cell counts per sample were estimated from amplification of reference gene primers within the assay. To quantify the absolute abundance of each unique TCRbeta CDR3 rearrangement, sequence reads were collapsed and filtered. For each sample, productive Simpson clonality was calculated as the square root of Simpson's diversity index across productive rearrangements. As stored in TCRdb, this immuneACCESS dataset retains in-frame rearrangements with V and J assigned. A fraction of the clones does not appear; measured against another copy, unresolved V genes explain less than half of the discrepancy, and the remainder lacks a known reason. V, J and clone size reflect that table, while D and trimming were determined from the DNA. This sample gives 210,000 or so clones in total; under 90% of them show up just once. Jointly, the top ten make up around 18% of the sample.

In regard to this clone: The antigen it binds to is not known. Per-base qualities were not stored, and no clone one base away is much larger.

Germline trimming amounts to 1 base on V and 2 bases on J, with 3 as the count of junction bases outside the gene matches. Including the terminal cysteine and phenylalanine, the CDR3 comprises 15 residues. The sequence is cut down to CDR3 DNA, 45 bases in frame from base 1. From the germline V gene, CDR1 is SGHAT and CDR2 is FQNNGV. Overall results and qualifications from the work: The amount of clinical and demographic metadata varied by source and participant and was provided uncurated.

This TCR was sampled from a woman of 80 years or more with active or convalescent COVID-19. The chain joins TRBV11-2 to TRBJ1-2, with 8 bases matching TRBD1. Material for sequencing was peripheral blood. The CDR3 corresponds to CASSLVGQANYGYTF. Here is the DNA: TGTGCCAGCAGCTTAGTGGGACAGGCGAACTATGGCTACACCTTC.